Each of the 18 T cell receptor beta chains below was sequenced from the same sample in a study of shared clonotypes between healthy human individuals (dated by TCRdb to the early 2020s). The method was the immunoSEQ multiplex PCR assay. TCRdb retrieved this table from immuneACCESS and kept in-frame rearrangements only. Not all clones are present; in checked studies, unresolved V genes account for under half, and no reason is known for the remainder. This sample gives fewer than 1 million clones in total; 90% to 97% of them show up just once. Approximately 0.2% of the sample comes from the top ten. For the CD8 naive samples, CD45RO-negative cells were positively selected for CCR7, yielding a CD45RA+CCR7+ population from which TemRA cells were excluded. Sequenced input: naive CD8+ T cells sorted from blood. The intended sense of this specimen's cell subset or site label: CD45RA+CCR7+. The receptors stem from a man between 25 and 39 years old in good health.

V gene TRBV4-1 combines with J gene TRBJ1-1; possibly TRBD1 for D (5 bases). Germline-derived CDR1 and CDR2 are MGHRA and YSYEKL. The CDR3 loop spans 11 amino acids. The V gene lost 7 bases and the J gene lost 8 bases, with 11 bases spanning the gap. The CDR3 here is CASTKRQEAFF. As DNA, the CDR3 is TGCGCCAGCACGAAGAGACAGGAAGCTTTCTTT.

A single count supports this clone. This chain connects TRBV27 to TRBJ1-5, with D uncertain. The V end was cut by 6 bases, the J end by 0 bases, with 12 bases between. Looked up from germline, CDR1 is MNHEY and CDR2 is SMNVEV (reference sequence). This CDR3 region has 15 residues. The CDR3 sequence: CASRDVFSSNQPQHF. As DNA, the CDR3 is TGTGCCAGCAGAGATGTTTTTTCTAGCAATCAGCCCCAGCATTTT.

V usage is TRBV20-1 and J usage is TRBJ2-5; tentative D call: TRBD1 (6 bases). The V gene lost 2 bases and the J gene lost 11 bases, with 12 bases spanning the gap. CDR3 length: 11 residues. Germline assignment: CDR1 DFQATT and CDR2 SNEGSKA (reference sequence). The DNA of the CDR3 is TGCAGTGCTAGATTAGGACAGAAGCAGTACTTC. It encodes CSARLGQKQYF.

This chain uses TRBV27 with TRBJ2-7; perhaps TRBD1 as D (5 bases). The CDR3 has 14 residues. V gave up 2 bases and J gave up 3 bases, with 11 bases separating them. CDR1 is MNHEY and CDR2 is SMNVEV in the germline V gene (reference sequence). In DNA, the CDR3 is TGTGCCAGCAGTTTAGGACACCTTTACTACGAGCAGTACTTC. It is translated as CASSLGHLYYEQYF.

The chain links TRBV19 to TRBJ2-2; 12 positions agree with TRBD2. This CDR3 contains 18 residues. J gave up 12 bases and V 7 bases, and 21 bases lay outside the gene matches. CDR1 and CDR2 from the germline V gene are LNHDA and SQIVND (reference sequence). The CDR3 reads CASTSRAGSSGRAEKLFF. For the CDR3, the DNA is TGTGCCAGTACCTCAAGGGCGGGGTCTAGCGGGAGGGCCGAGAAGCTGTTTTTT.

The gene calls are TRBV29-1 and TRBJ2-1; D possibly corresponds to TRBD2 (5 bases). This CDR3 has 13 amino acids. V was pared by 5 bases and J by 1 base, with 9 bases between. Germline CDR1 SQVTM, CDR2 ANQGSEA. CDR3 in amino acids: CSVRRASYNEQFF. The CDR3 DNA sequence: TGCAGCGTTCGGCGGGCATCCTACAATGAGCAGTTCTTC.

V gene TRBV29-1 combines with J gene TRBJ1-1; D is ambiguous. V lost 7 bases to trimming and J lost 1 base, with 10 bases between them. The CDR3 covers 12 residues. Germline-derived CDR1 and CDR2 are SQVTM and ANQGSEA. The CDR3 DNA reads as TGCAGCGGCGGCCGGGCGAACACTGAAGCTTTCTTT. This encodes CSGGRANTEAFF. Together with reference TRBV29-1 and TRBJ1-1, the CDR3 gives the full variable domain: SAVISQKPSRDICQRGTSLTIQCQVDSQVTMMFWYRQQPGQSLTLIATANQGSEATYESGFVIDKFPISRPNLTFSTLTVSNMSPEDSSIYLCSGGRANTEAFFGQGTRLTVV.

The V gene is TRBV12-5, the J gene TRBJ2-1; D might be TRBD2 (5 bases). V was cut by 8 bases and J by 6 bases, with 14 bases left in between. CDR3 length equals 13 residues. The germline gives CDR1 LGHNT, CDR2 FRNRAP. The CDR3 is CASMYGVFNEQFF. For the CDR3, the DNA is TGTGCTAGTATGTACGGGGTTTTCAATGAGCAGTTCTTC.

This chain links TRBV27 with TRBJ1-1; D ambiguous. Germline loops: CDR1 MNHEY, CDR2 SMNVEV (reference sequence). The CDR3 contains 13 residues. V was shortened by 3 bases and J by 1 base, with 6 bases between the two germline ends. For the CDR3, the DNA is TGTGCCAGCAGTTTGATTAAGAACACTGAAGCTTTCTTT. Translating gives CASSLIKNTEAFF.

This chain's CDR3 is CASSSRLAGGTEQFF. CDR3 nucleotides: TGTGCCAGCAGCTCTAGACTAGCGGGTGGTACTGAGCAGTTCTTC. This chain connects TRBV7-9 to TRBJ2-1, with 10 bases aligning to TRBD2. The CDR3 contains 15 residues. The V and J ends lost 4 bases and 9 bases, in that order; junction bases with no gene match: 9. Per germline, CDR1 SEHNR and CDR2 FQNEAQ (reference sequence). Based on the CDR3 plus reference TRBV7-9 and TRBJ2-1, the full variable domain is DTGVSQNPRHKITKRGQNVTFRCDPISEHNRLYWYRQTLGQGPEFLTYFQNEAQLEKSRLLSDRFSAERPKGSFSTLEIQRTEQGDSAMYLCASSSRLAGGTEQFFGPGTRLTVL.

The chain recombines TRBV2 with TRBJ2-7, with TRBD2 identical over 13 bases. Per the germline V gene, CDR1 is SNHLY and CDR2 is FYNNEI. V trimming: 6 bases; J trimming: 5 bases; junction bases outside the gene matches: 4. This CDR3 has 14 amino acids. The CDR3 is CASSGTSGTDEQYF. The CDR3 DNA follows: TGTGCCAGCAGCGGGACTAGCGGGACGGACGAGCAGTACTTC.

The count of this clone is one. The CDR3 here is CSALDRNTEAFF. The CDR3 DNA is TGCAGCGCTTTAGACAGGAACACTGAAGCTTTCTTT. V is TRBV29-1 and J is TRBJ1-1; D may be TRBD1 (5 bases). Germline V gene data show CDR1 as SQVTM and CDR2 as ANQGSEA. V lost 7 bases and J 1 base, leaving 10 bases between the germline ends. The CDR3 covers 12 residues.

This CDR3 is CASSQDRSGRGEKLFF. For the CDR3, the DNA is TGTGCCAGCAGCCAAGATCGATCAGGGAGGGGAGAAAAACTGTTTTTT. V is TRBV14 and J is TRBJ1-4; D is possibly TRBD1 (5 bases). V lost 0 bases to trimming and J lost 8 bases, with 16 bases between them. This CDR3 spans 16 amino acids. Germline CDR1 and CDR2: SGHDN and FVKESK.

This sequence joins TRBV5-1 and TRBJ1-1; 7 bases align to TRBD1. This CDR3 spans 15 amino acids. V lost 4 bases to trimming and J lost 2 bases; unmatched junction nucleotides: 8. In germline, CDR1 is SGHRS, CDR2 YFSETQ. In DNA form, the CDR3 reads TGCGCCAGCAGCCCCACAGGGGTGTTAAACACTGAAGCTTTCTTT. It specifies CASSPTGVLNTEAFF.

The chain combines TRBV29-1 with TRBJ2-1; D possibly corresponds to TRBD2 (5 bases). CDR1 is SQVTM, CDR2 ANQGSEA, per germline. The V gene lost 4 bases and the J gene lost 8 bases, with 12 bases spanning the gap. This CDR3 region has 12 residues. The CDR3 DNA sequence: TGCAGCGTTGTAATCGGGGTGGATGAGCAGTTCTTC. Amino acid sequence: CSVVIGVDEQFF.

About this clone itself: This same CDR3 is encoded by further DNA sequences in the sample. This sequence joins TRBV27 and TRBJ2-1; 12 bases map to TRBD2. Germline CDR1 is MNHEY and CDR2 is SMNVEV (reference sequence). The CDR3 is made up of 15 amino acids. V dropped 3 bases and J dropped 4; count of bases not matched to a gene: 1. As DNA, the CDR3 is TGTGCCAGCAGTTTTGGACTAGCGGGATACAATGAGCAGTTCTTC. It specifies CASSFGLAGYNEQFF.

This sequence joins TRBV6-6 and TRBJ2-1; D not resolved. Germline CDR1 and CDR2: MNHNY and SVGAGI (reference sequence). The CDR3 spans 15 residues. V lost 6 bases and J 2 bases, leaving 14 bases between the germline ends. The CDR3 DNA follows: TGTGCCAGCAGGAGAGGCGGCCCGCCCTACAATGAGCAGTTCTTC. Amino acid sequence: CASRRGGPPYNEQFF.

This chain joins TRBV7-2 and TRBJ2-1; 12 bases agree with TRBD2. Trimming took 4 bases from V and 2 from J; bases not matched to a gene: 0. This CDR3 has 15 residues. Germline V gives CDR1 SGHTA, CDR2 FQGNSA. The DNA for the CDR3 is TGTGCCAGCAGCTGGACTAGCGGGACCTACAATGAGCAGTTCTTC. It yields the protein CASSWTSGTYNEQFF.